This T cell receptor beta chain was obtained from a study of identical twins. This clonotype showed up many times. Its antigen is not known. Overall study results and limits: Instead of following the same donors, the conclusions were based on cross-sectional statistical analysis.

A universal primer site was created by template switching, with the cDNA bearing unique molecular identifiers. MiXCR, applied by TCRdb to the 5' RACE reads, yields one record per CDR3 protein. Here the sample spans about 190,000 distinct CDR3 sequences, about 16% being singletons. V lost 1 base and J lost 9, with 22 bases in between. This CDR3 spans 17 amino acids. Germline values: CDR1 MGHRA, CDR2 YSYEKL. This sample was shared with a second study, whose subject was T cells expressing NK-cell markers. From that second work: Beta-chain profiling covered CD3+CD56+NKG2C+, CD3+CD56+NKG2C- and CD3+CD56-NKG2C+ sorted subsets.

The chain employs TRBV4-1 and TRBJ2-4, with D tentatively TRBD1 (5 bases). The specimen sequenced was CD8+ T cells sorted from blood. The TCR comes from a woman under 30 in good health. CDR3 loop: CASSQGWTPQSSGIQYF. The CDR3 DNA sequence: TGCGCCAGCAGCCAAGGGTGGACACCTCAATCGTCTGGCATTCAGTACTTC.